The rows below give T cell receptor beta chains drawn from one sample of a study of T cell responses to AZD1222 COVID-19 vaccine. The assay was immunoSEQ multiplex PCR, and TCRdb's table has in-frame clones only and misses some. Seen here are tens of thousands of clones, roughly nine tenths observed once, and the top ten hold around 5%. Sequenced material: peripheral blood, taken on day 0 of AZD1222 vaccination. The receptors shown here come from an adult in good health. Both conserved end residues are part of each CDR3. D genes are given only for firm matches. Clone size is given for some rows only: seen once, a few or many times, or a class if the clone is expanded.

>NA|TRBV6-2/TRBV6-3|TRBJ2-7|NA
CASSYGLDRIYEQYF
TGTGCCAGCAGTTACGGTTTAGATCGGATTTACGAGCAGTACTTC
>TRBD1|TRBV30|TRBJ1-4|NA
CACGTGFPEKLFF
TGTGCCTGTGGGACAGGGTTTCCTGAAAAACTGTTTTTT
>NA|TRBV10-3|TRBJ2-2|NA
CAIRQGYDGGELFF
TGTGCCATCAGACAGGGTTATGATGGCGGGGAGCTGTTTTTT
>NA|TRBV19|TRBJ1-6|NA
CASSIDRSSYNSPLHF
TGTGCCAGTAGTATAGACCGATCCTCCTATAATTCACCCCTCCACTTT
>TRBD1|TRBV28|TRBJ1-2|NA
CASSVQDRGNYGYTF
TGTGCCAGCAGTGTCCAGGACAGGGGGAACTATGGCTACACCTTC
>NA|TRBV28|TRBJ1-6|few
CASRQGPQYNSPLHF
TGTGCCAGCAGACAGGGACCGCAGTATAATTCACCCCTCCACTTT
>NA|TRBV4-1|TRBJ2-3|NA
CASSQGQLWGSRDTQYF
TGCGCCAGCAGCCAAGGGCAGCTTTGGGGCTCGCGAGATACGCAGTATTTT
>NA|TRBV10-2|TRBJ1-5|NA
CASSEVDRGQPQHF
TGCGCCAGCAGTGAAGTGGACAGAGGTCAGCCCCAGCATTTT
>NA|TRBV6-2/TRBV6-3|TRBJ2-3|NA
CASSSLVGGDTQYF
TGTGCCAGCAGCTCCCTGGTAGGAGGAGATACGCAGTATTTT
>NA|TRBV9|TRBJ2-2|NA
CASAVGGRVRNSGELFF
TGTGCCAGCGCGGTGGGGGGCAGGGTTCGGAACTCCGGGGAGCTGTTTTTT
>TRBD2|TRBV6-5|TRBJ2-7|NA
CASSSHEAGRGYEQYF
TGTGCCAGCAGTTCCCACGAGGCAGGGCGGGGGTACGAGCAGTACTTC
>NA|TRBV10-3|TRBJ2-5|NA
CAISGRNIQETQYF
TGTGCCATCAGTGGAAGGAACATACAAGAGACCCAGTACTTC
>TRBD1|TRBV2|TRBJ1-5|NA
CASSHGTGGNQPQHF
TGTGCCAGCAGTCACGGGACAGGGGGCAATCAGCCCCAGCATTTT
>TRBD1|TRBV5-1|TRBJ2-5|NA
CASSVTGTGVRETQYF
TGCGCCAGCAGCGTAACCGGGACAGGGGTGAGGGAGACCCAGTACTTC
>NA|TRBV18|TRBJ1-5|NA
CASSEYRDQPQHF
TGTGCCAGCTCCGAATACAGGGATCAGCCCCAGCATTTT
>NA|TRBV7-8|TRBJ2-5|once
CASSLWGGETQYF
TGTGCCAGCAGCTTATGGGGAGGAGAGACCCAGTACTTC
>TRBD2|TRBV7-9|TRBJ2-7|NA
CASRASGSTYEQYF
TGTGCCAGCAGGGCTAGCGGGAGTACGTACGAGCAGTACTTC
>TRBD1|TRBV6-5|TRBJ2-7|NA
CASRARTGNLYEQYF
TGTGCCAGCAGAGCGAGGACAGGTAATTTGTACGAGCAGTACTTC
>NA|TRBV7-9|TRBJ1-6|few
CASSVNPATLGSPLHF
TGTGCCAGCAGCGTAAACCCGGCTACTCTAGGTTCACCCCTCCACTTT
>TRBD2|TRBV9|TRBJ2-7|once
CASSVGTSGKSYEQYF
TGTGCCAGCAGCGTAGGGACTAGCGGGAAAAGCTACGAGCAGTACTTC
>NA|TRBV5-1|TRBJ1-6|NA
CASSLRGPGLDSPLHF
TGCGCCAGCAGCTTAAGGGGCCCCGGGCTGGATTCACCCCTCCACTTT
>NA|TRBV27|TRBJ2-2|NA
CASSLSVPTGELFF
TGTGCCAGCAGTTTATCGGTCCCAACCGGGGAGCTGTTTTTT
>TRBD2|TRBV5-1|TRBJ2-1|once
CASSEPAGGNEQFF
TGCGCCAGCAGCGAACCAGCGGGAGGCAATGAGCAGTTCTTC
>NA|TRBV7-9|TRBJ1-1|NA
CASTETALNTEAFF
TGTGCCAGCACCGAGACGGCCTTGAACACTGAAGCTTTCTTT
>TRBD1|TRBV18|TRBJ1-2|NA
CASSQDRDYGYTF
TGTGCCAGCTCACAGGACAGGGACTATGGCTACACCTTC
>NA|TRBV5-1|TRBJ2-7|NA
CASSLAGQSYEQYF
TGCGCCAGCAGCTTGGCCGGGCAGTCCTACGAGCAGTACTTC
>NA|TRBV12-3/TRBV12-4|TRBJ1-1|NA
CASSLAPGTEAFF
TGTGCCAGCAGTTTAGCCCCAGGCACTGAAGCTTTCTTT